This T cell receptor (beta chain) was captured by sequencing in a study of blood T cell repertoires in COVID-19 (dated by TCRdb to the early 2020s). A note on the overall study: Samples covering the acute and convalescent phases of COVID-19 were provided by collaborators in the United States, Italy and Spain. The prospective study material was composed of cDNA or gDNA derived from T cells, B-cell-depleted T cells, or PBMCs. The dataset comprised deeply sampled blood TCRbeta repertoires from subjects exposed to, actively infected with, or recovered from COVID-19. The repertoires were made available in a free public database intended to serve as a resource for research on the immune response to SARS-CoV-2. The samples were drawn from two sources: the first 160 participants of the ongoing ImmuneRACE study, and approximately 1,300 subjects contributed by 6 global collaborators. Sample metadata almost always included a de-identified subject ID, COVID-19 status, age in years and sex. HLA class I and class II types, where available, came from metadata supplied by the sample provider rather than from assay-based typing.

The collaborating institutions used their own protocols to collect whole blood in K2EDTA tubes. For TCRbeta analysis, collaborators shipped samples in one of three forms: frozen whole blood, isolated PBMCs, or DNA extracted from either of those sample types. The immunoSEQ Assay, a bias-controlled multiplex PCR, was used to amplify TCRbeta CDR3 regions from genomic DNA. Regarding the original processing steps: Nucleated cell counts per sample were estimated from amplification of reference gene primers within the assay. To quantify the absolute abundance of each unique TCRbeta CDR3 rearrangement, sequence reads were collapsed and filtered. For each sample, productive Simpson clonality was calculated as the square root of Simpson's diversity index over productive rearrangements. TCRdb obtained this table from immuneACCESS and retained in-frame rearrangements with V and J assigned. These tables miss some clones; where compared with another copy, unresolved V genes account for less than half of the shortfall, and the remainder is unexplained. V, J and clone size derive from that table, while D and trimming were established from the DNA sequence. For this sample there are 200,000 to 250,000 clones; about four fifths appear just once. The top ten clonotypes cover 8.9% of the sample.

The CDR3 goes from the cysteine to the phenylalanine over 14 residues. Just the 42-base CDR3 DNA is kept, in frame starting at base 1. The germline V gene provides CDR1 SGHRS and CDR2 YFSETQ. Trimming at the junction amounts to 6 bases on V and 5 bases on J, and the germline ends lie 12 bases apart. What the authors observed across the whole study: Clinical and demographic metadata were provided uncurated, with the amount varying by source and participant.

Comments on this clone: No cognate antigen has been identified for it. No per-base quality is available; no much larger clone lies one base away.

The rearrangement joined TRBV5-1 to TRBJ1-6; the D segment could be TRBD1, given 6 matching bases. The sequencing sample was made of peripheral blood. The sequence derives from a man older than 75 with acute or convalescent COVID-19. Here is the DNA: TGCGCCAGCACCCCTACAGGGCATAATTCACCCCTCCACTTT. This codes for CASTPTGHNSPLHF. Beyond the CDR3, the reference TRBV5-1 and TRBJ1-6 genes provide the residues; the full variable domain reads: KAGVTQTPRYLIKTRGQQVTLSCSPISGHRSVSWYQQTPGQGLQFLFEYFSETQRNKGNFPGRFSGRQFSNSRSEMNVSTLELGDSALYLCASTPTGHNSPLHFGNGTRLTVT.